This T cell receptor (beta chain) was retrieved from a study of regulatory T cells in long-lasting Graves disease. The study, taken as a whole, reports: TRBV28, TRBJ1-2 and TRBJ2-5 emerged as the favored segments in persistent disease.

Germline values: CDR1 MNHEY, CDR2 SMNVEV (reference sequence). The CDR3 runs to 12 residues. Trimming shortened V by 7 bases and J by 4 bases, and 7 bases separated the two germline ends. CDR3 regions were amplified by Arm-PCR using iRepertoire HTBI primers to build TCR beta libraries. TCRdb called the multiplex PCR reads again in MiXCR, with one record for every CDR3 protein. Of 400,000 to 550,000 distinct CDR3 sequences listed, about 16% were seen once; the top ten hold about a quarter. The sample's time point: newly diagnosed GD, antithyroid drugs for less than 3 months. TCR sequences were obtained from RNA taken from PBMCs. The diagnosis of Graves' disease used American Thyroid Association guidelines. The sample holds many counts of this clonotype. The antigen is undetermined. This sample also belongs to another study, concerning T cells in Graves' hyperthyroidism and ophthalmopathy. That paper notes: Over 18 months, lack of ophthalmopathy progression marked Graves' hyperthyroidism as stable.

This clonotype was sampled from a woman aged 18 to 35 with Graves disease. The sample was peripheral blood mononuclear cells (PBMCs), taken at new diagnosis, from a patient treated with antithyroid drugs. The chain has TRBV27 and TRBJ2-2; D is undetermined. The CDR3 here is CASTPGTGELFF. CDR3 DNA sequence: TGTGCCAGCACCCCAGGCACCGGGGAGCTGTTTTTT.